This T cell receptor beta chain derives from a study of blood T cell repertoires in COVID-19. In the authors' workflow: Estimation of nucleated cell counts was performed using reference gene primer amplification. Assay: immunoSEQ multiplex PCR; the TCRdb copy retains only in-frame clones and omits some. D and trimming were read from the DNA, whereas the V and J calls and clone size are those reported in that table. The sample contains 25,000 or so clones, around 91% of which appear only once. CDR1 is ENHRY and CDR2 is SYGVKD in the germline V gene. There are 15 residues in the CDR3. The V and J ends lost 2 bases and 6 bases, in that order; junction bases with no gene match: 3.

The receptor comes from a man between 65 and 79 years old with acute or convalescent COVID-19. The rearrangement links TRBV10-3 to TRBJ2-1; 11 nucleotides line up with TRBD1. The sequenced sample was peripheral blood. This chain's CDR3 is CAISEPGQGGNEQFF. For the CDR3, the DNA is TGTGCCATCAGTGAGCCGGGACAGGGGGGCAATGAGCAGTTCTTC.